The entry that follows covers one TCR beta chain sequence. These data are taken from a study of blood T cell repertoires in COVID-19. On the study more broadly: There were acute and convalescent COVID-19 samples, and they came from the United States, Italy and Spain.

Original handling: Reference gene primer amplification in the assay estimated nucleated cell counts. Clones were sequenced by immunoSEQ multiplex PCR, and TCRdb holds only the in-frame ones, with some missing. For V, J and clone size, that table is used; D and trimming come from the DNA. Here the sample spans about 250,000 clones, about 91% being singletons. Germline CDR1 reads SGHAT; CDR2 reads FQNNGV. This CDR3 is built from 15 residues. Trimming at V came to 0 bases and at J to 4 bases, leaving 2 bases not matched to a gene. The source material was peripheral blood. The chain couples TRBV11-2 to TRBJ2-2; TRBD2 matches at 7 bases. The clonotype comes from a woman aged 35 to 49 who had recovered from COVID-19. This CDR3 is CASSLDPGGTGELFF. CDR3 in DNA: TGTGCCAGCAGCTTAGATCCGGGGGGCACCGGGGAGCTGTTTTTT.